This T cell receptor (beta chain) was obtained from a study of response to subunit inactivated influenza vaccine. This clonotype has a handful of counts. Its specificity is unknown. Findings of the study overall: The authors suggested that few new T cells are recruited per seasonal influenza vaccination.

There are 15 residues in the CDR3. In germline, CDR1 is SEHNR, CDR2 FQNEAQ (reference sequence). After removal of 8 bases from V and 0 bases from J, the junction contained 10 bases not matched to a gene. One entry per CDR3 protein results from TCRdb running MiXCR on the RT-PCR reads. The data hold about 780,000 distinct CDR3 sequences, with approximately 17% observed a single time. The clonotype comes from a man between 50 and 59 years old who received an inactivated influenza vaccine. This chain joins TRBV7-9 and TRBJ2-7, with 7 positions matching TRBD1. Material: PBMCs from blood, obtained roughly 5 days after vaccination. As DNA, the CDR3 is TGTGCCAGCCGGTCACTAAGGGACAGCTCCTACGAGCAGTACTTC. Residues: CASRSLRDSSYEQYF. Filled out from reference TRBV7-9 and TRBJ2-7, the complete variable domain reads DTGVSQNPRHKITKRGQNVTFRCDPISEHNRLYWYRQTLGQGPEFLTYFQNEAQLEKSRLLSDRFSAERPKGSFSTLEIQRTEQGDSAMYLCASRSLRDSSYEQYFGPGTRLTVT.